This TCR beta chain originates from a study of cytomegalovirus exposure and HLA in healthy donors. Study summary: There were 350 to 450 genotyped donors. Of these, roughly 80% fell in the genetic ancestry cluster associated with self-reported Caucasian donors. Study-wide points: Clonal expansion was found to be greater in HLA-associated TCR beta chains than in equally common others in a later analysis. In a later analysis, HLA-C alleles had the fewest associated TCRs, DRB1 alleles the most. The study flagged some 170 TCR beta chains as cytomegalovirus-associated.

The PCR made use of 60 Vbeta and 13 Jbeta primers. Generated by immunoSEQ multiplex PCR, the TCRdb table keeps only in-frame clones and is missing some. The sample consists of over 120,000 clones, roughly four fifths of them appearing once. Remarks on this clone: Antigen specificity is unknown.

The length of the CDR3 is 15 residues. CDR1 and CDR2 (germline): KGHSH, LQKENI. Between the trimmed V and J ends, which lost 4 bases and 0 bases, there was a span of 10 bases. This clonotype originated in a man aged 30-40 years in good health and CMV-seronegative. Sequences were obtained from PBMCs. The chain has TRBV18 and TRBJ1-5; D gene unclear. The CDR3 region has the DNA TGTGCCAGCTCACGTGGGCAGTATAGCAATCAGCCCCAGCATTTT. This codes for CASSRGQYSNQPQHF.